This section outlines one T cell receptor beta chain sequence together with its context. Its antigen is not identified. Employing constant-segment primers, 5'RACE generated TCR alpha and TCR beta cDNA libraries bearing sample barcodes and UMIs. TCRdb itself ran the 5' RACE reads through MiXCR, one entry per CDR3 protein. The sample records approximately 260,000 distinct CDR3 sequences, more than 15% being singletons. This entry comes from a study of T-cell memory formation after mild COVID-19. Study-wide findings and caveats: Among clones contracting day 15 to 85, CD4/CD8 was balanced, whereas later expanders leaned CD4+. The main location of contracting CD4+ clones was CM and EM, and that of contracting CD8+ clones was EMRA.

The germline V gene encodes CDR1 SGHTA and CDR2 FQGTGA. CDR3 length: 14 residues. The V end was cut by 2 bases, the J end by 4 bases, with 11 bases between. This chain uses TRBV7-3 with TRBJ1-1; D is uncertain. Sequencing was carried out using PBMCs or a T cell subset sorted from them (not recorded which). The receptor's source is a man aged 18 to 30 who had mild COVID-19 (a few samples of this study predate the infection). Cell type and time point are not known. CDR3 DNA: TGTGCCAGCAGCTTAGGACCCACGAGCACTGAAGCTTTCTTT. It is translated as CASSLGPTSTEAFF.